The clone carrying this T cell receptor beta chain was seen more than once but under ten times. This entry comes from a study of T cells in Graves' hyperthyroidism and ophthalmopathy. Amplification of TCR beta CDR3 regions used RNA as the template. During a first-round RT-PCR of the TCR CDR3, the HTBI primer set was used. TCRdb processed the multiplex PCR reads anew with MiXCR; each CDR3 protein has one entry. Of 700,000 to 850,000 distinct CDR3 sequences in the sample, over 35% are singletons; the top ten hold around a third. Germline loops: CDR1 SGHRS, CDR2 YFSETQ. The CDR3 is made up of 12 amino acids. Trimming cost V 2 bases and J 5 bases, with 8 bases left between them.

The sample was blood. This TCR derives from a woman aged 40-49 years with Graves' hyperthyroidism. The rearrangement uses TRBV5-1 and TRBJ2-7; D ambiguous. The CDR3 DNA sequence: TGCGCCAGCAGCTTCAATGGGGACGAGCAGTACTTC. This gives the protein CASSFNGDEQYF.